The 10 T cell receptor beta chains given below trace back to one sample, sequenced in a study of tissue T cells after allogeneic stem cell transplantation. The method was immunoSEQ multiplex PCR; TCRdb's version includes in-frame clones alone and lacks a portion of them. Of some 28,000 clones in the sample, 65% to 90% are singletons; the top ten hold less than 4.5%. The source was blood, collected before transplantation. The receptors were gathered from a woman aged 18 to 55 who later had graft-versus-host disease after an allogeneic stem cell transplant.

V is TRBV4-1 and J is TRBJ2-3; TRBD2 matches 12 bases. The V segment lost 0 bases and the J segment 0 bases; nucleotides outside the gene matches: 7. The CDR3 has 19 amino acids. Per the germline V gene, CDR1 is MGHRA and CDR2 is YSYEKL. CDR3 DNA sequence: TGCGCCAGCAGCCAAGAGCTGGCTAGCGGGAGGGCTAGCACAGATACGCAGTATTTT. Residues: CASSQELASGRASTDTQYF.

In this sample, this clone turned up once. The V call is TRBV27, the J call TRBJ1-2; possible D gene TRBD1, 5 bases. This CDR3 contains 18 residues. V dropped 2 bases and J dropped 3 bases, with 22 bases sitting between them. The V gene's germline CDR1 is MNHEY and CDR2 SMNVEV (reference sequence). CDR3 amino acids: CASSLIYRGGTGHYGYTF. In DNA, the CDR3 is TGTGCCAGCAGTTTAATTTACCGGGGCGGAACGGGCCACTATGGCTACACCTTC.

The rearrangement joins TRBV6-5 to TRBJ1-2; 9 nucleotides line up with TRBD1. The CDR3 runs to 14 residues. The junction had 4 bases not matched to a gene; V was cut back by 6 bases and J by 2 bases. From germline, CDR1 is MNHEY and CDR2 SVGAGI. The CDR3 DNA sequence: TGTGCCAGCAGCAAGGGGACAGGGAACTATGGCTACACCTTC. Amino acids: CASSKGTGNYGYTF.

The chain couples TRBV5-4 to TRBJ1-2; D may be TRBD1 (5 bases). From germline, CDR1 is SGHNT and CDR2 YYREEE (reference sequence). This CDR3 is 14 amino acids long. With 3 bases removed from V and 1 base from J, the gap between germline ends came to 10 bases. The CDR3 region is CASSSGTLNYGYTF. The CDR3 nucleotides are TGTGCCAGCAGCTCGGGGACCCTTAACTATGGCTACACCTTC.

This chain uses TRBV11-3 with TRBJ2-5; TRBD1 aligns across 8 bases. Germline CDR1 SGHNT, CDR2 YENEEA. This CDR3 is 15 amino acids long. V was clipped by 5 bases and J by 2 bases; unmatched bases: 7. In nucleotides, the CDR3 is TGTGCCAGCAGCCAAAGAGGGACAGGACAAGAGACCCAGTACTTC. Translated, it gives CASSQRGTGQETQYF. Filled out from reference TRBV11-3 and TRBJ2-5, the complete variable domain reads EAGVVQSPRYKIIEKKQPVAFWCNPISGHNTLYWYLQNLGQGPELLIRYENEEAVDDSQLPKDRFSAERLKGVDSTLKIQPAELGDSAVYLCASSQRGTGQETQYFGPGTRLLVL.

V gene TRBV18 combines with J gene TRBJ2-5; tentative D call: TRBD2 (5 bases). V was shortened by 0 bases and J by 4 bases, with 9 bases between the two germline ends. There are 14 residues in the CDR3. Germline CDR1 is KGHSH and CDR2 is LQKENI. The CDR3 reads CASSPPLGGETQYF. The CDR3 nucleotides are TGTGCCAGCTCACCACCATTAGGAGGAGAGACCCAGTACTTC.

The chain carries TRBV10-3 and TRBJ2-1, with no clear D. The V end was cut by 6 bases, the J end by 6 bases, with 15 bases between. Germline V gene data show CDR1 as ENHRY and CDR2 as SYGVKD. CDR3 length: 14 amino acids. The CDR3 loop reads CAIRGSILSNEQFF. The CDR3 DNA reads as TGTGCCATCAGAGGTAGCATATTATCCAATGAGCAGTTCTTC.

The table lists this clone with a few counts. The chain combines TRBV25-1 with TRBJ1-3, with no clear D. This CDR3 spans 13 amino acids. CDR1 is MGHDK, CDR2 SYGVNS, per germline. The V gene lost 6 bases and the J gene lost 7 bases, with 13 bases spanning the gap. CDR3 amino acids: CASRDLLWNTIYF. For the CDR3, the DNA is TGTGCCAGCAGGGACCTCCTTTGGAACACCATATATTTT.

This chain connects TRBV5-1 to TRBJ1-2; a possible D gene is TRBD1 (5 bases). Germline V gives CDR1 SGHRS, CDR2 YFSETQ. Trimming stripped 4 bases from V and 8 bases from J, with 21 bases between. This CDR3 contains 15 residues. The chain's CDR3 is CASSPTTATTAGYTF. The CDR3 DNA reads TGCGCCAGCAGCCCCACGACAGCCACTACCGCGGGCTACACCTTC.

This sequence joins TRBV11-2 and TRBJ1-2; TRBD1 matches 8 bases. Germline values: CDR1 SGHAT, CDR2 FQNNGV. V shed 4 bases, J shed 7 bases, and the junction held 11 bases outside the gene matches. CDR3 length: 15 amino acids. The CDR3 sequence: CASSSPDRVVAGYTF. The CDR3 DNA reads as TGTGCCAGCAGCTCGCCGGACAGGGTCGTTGCTGGCTACACCTTC. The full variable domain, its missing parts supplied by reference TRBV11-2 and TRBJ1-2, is EAGVAQSPRYKIIEKRQSVAFWCNPISGHATLYWYQQILGQGPKLLIQFQNNGVVDDSQLPKDRFSAERLKGVDSTLKIQPAKLEDSAVYLCASSSPDRVVAGYTFGSGTRLTVV.